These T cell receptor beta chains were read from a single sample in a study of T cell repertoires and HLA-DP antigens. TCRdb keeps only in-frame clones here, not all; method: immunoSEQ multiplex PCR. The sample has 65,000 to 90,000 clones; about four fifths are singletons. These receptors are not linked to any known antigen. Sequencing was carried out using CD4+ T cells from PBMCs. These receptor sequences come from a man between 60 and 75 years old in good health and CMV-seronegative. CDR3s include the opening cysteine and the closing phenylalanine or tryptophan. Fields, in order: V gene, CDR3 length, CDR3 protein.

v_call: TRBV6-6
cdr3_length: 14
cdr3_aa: CASNPDRATGELFF

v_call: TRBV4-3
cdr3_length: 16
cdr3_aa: CASSQDRRGGNSPLHF

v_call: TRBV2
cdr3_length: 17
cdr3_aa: CASKGTGGDLIYNEQFF

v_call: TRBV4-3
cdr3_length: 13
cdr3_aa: CASSQTGGNTIYF

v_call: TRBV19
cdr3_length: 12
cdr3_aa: CASSPRGETQYF

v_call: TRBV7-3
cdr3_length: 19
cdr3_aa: CASSQVAVGQGGNTGELFF

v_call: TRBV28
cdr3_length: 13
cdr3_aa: CASTSGTGYGYTF

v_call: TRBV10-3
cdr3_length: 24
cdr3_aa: CAIRNRLNFSGVSGGALVVYEQYF

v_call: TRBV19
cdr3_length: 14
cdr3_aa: CASSMGQGGQPQHF

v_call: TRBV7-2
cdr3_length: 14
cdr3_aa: CASSLAVGVDTQYF

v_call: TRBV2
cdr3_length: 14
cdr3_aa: CASSEGRVGEKLFF

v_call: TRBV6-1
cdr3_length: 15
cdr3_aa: CASSDLGGYNSPLHF

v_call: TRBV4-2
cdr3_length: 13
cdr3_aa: CASSPQPDNEQFF

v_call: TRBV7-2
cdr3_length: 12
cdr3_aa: CASSKGGDTQYF

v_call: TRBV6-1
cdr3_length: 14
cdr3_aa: CASGLEGPSTEAFF

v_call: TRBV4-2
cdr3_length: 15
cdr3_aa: CASSQGQGSNYGYTF

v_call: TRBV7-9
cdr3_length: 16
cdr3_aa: CASSPGQGARGTEAFF

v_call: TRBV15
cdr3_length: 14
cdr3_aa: CATSSAGRNEKLFF

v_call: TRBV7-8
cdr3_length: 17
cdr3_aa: CASSLRFASEVYETQYF

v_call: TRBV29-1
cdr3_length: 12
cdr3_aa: CSGRQGRHEQYF

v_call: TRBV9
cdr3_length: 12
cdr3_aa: CASSPRYGGYTF

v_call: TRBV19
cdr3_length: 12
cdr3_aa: CASGTGSRGYTF

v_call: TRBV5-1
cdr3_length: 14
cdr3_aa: CASTELHTSAEAFF

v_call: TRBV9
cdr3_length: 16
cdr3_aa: CASSVDSGRAIDEQFF

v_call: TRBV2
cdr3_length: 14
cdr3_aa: CASKWTANTGELFF

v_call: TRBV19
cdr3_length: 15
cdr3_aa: CASSRRTSGANVLTF

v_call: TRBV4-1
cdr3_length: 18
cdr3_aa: CASSQVDRGLIVGNTIYF

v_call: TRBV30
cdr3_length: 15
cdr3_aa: CAWSVLGGFTGELFF

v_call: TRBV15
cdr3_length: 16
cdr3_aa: CATSRAGTSRADTQYF

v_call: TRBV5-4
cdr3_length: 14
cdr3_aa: CASSFKTENTEAFF

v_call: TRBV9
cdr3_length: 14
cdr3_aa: CASSVSGNHNEQFF

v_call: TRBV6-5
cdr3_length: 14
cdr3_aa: CASIYEGGNEKLFF

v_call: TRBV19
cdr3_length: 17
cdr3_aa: CASSETDDLTVNEKLFF

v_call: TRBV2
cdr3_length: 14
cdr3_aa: CASSPESSGNTIYF

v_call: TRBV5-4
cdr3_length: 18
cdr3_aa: CASSSLAGGPSYQETQYF

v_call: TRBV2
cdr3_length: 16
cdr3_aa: CASSDGGGRRTGELFF

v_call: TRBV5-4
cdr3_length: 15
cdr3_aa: CASSSGSWGTGELFF

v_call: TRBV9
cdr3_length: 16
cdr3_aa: CASSVGEGRVNTEAFF

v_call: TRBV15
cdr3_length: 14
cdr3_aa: CATSWRTGQEKLFF

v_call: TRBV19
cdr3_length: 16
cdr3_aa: CASNRPGAGRDAEAFF

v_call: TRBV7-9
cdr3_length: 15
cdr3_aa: CASSLALGGTDTQYF

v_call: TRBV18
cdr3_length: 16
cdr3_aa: CASSRGTSMTNSPLHF

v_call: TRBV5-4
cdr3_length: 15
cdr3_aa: CASSPAAGNTGELFF

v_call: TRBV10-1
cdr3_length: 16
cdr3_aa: CASSGGQTRSYNEQFF

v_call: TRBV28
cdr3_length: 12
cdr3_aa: CASSFAGYGYTF

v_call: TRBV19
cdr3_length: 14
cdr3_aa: CASKTQGFNQPQHF

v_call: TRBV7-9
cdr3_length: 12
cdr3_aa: CASSQADYGYTF

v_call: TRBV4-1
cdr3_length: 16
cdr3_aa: CASSQDAFSVYYGYTF

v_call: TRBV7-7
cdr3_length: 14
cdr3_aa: CASSLDRGQETQYF

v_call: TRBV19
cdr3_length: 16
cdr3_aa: CASSIQAGTGGGGYTF

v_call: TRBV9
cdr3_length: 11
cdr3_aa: CASSVTGGAFF

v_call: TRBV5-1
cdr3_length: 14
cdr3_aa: CASSNGAGHGEQFF